Listed here are 10 T cell receptor beta chains from one sample, sequenced in a study of low-dose radiotherapy and immunotherapy resistance in tumors. TRAV- and TRBV-specific primers were used for first-strand cDNA, which covered alpha and beta chains. Amplification of TCRs used a constant-region primer and V-primer adapter for 20 PCR cycles. TCRdb re-called the reads with MiXCR, one entry per CDR3 protein. The sample lists tens of thousands of distinct CDR3 sequences, approximately 17% occurring once. Time point here: before trial treatment. The specimen was PBMCs, collected before treatment. These receptor sequences come from a male donor with prostate cancer.

This clonotype was detected ten times or more. The genes are TRBV7-2 and TRBJ2-5; D is unclear. The ends were cut back, 3 bases at V and 4 bases at J, with 3 bases in the middle. The CDR3 contains 11 residues. CDR1 and CDR2 from the germline V gene are SGHTA and FQGNSA. CDR3 protein: CASSFRETQYF. The CDR3 nucleotides read TGTGCCAGCAGCTTTCGAGAGACCCAGTACTTC.

The J gene is TRBJ2-1, the V gene TRBV5-4, with 10 bases aligning to TRBD2. The CDR3 contains 17 residues. Germline-derived CDR1 and CDR2 are SGHNT and YYREEE (reference sequence). The junction had 7 bases not matched to a gene; V was cut back by 2 bases and J by 2 bases. The DNA of the CDR3 is TGTGCCAGCAGCTTCCCTAGCGGGGGTGTGACCTACAATGAGCAGTTCTTC. Translation gives CASSFPSGGVTYNEQFF.

Many counts were recorded for this clonotype. This chain links TRBV4-2 with TRBJ1-1; 10 nucleotides match TRBD1. The CDR3 sequence is 15 residues long. The germline V gene encodes CDR1 LGHNA and CDR2 YNFKEQ. J gave up 1 base and V 1 base, and 0 bases lay outside the gene matches. Here the CDR3 reads CASSQGQGANTEAFF. DNA of the CDR3: TGTGCCAGCAGCCAAGGACAGGGGGCGAACACTGAAGCTTTCTTT.

This clonotype has ten or more counts. The gene calls are TRBV6-6 and TRBJ1-1, with 8 bases identical to TRBD1. Looked up from germline, CDR1 is MNHNY and CDR2 is SVGAGI (reference sequence). Losses at the gene ends were 4 bases for V and 4 bases for J; bases not matched to a gene: 5. The CDR3 sequence is 14 residues long. Here the CDR3 reads CASSFGQGGTEAFF. The CDR3 DNA reads TGTGCCAGCAGTTTCGGACAGGGCGGCACTGAAGCTTTCTTT.

The J gene is TRBJ2-7, the V gene TRBV29-1; D unclear. The length of the CDR3 is 12 residues. CDR1 SQVTM and CDR2 ANQGSEA come from the germline V gene. V lost 6 bases to trimming and J lost 2 bases, with 11 bases between them. CDR3 loop: CSVRSRAYEQYF. In DNA form, the CDR3 reads TGCAGCGTCCGATCCCGGGCCTACGAGCAGTACTTC.

The table lists this clonotype with many counts. DNA of the CDR3: TGTGCCAGCAGCTTACAAACAGGACGGGGCACCGGGGAGCTGTTTTTT. This sequence encodes CASSLQTGRGTGELFF. V is TRBV7-9 and J is TRBJ2-2; either TRBD1 or TRBD2 may fit D (5 bases each). CDR1 is SEHNR, CDR2 FQNEAQ, per germline (reference sequence). CDR3 length: 16 residues. Trimming removed 2 bases at V and 4 bases at J, with 14 bases between.

Many counts were recorded for this clonotype. This chain connects TRBV12-3 or TRBV12-4 to TRBJ1-6, with D possibly matching TRBD1 (6 bases). V was shortened by 4 bases and J by 5 bases, with 9 bases between the two germline ends. The CDR3 contains 14 residues. The CDR3 loop reads CASSSGADNSPLHF. The DNA of the CDR3 is TGTGCCAGCAGTTCGGGGGCGGATAATTCACCCCTCCACTTT.

This clonotype was seen ten or more times. The V and J genes are TRBV20-1 and TRBJ1-5, with D tentatively TRBD1 (6 bases). The V and J ends lost 3 bases and 2 bases respectively, with 17 bases between them. The CDR3 contains 16 residues. The germline CDR1 and CDR2 sequences are DFQATT and SNEGSKA (reference sequence). CDR3 coding DNA: TGCAGTGCTAGTGCATCACAGGGAGGCGGCAATCAGCCCCAGCATTTT. Its protein product is CSASASQGGGNQPQHF.

This clonotype was observed many times. This sequence joins TRBV6-2 or TRBV6-3 and TRBJ1-4; 10 bases line up with TRBD1. CDR1 is MNHEY, CDR2 SVGEGT, per germline. This CDR3 is built from 15 residues. The V segment lost 2 bases and the J segment 4 bases; nucleotides outside the gene matches: 1. The CDR3: CASSYGQGGNEKLFF. The CDR3 bases are TGTGCCAGCAGTTACGGACAGGGGGGTAATGAAAAACTGTTTTTT.

This clonotype was counted only a few times. The V call is TRBV19, the J call TRBJ1-5; D not certain. V lost 6 bases and J lost 9, with 15 bases in between. CDR3 size: 13 residues. Looked up from germline, CDR1 is LNHDA and CDR2 is SQIVND (reference sequence). The DNA of the CDR3 is TGTGCCAGTAGCGATCTAGGGCTTGGGCCCCAGCATTTT. It encodes CASSDLGLGPQHF.